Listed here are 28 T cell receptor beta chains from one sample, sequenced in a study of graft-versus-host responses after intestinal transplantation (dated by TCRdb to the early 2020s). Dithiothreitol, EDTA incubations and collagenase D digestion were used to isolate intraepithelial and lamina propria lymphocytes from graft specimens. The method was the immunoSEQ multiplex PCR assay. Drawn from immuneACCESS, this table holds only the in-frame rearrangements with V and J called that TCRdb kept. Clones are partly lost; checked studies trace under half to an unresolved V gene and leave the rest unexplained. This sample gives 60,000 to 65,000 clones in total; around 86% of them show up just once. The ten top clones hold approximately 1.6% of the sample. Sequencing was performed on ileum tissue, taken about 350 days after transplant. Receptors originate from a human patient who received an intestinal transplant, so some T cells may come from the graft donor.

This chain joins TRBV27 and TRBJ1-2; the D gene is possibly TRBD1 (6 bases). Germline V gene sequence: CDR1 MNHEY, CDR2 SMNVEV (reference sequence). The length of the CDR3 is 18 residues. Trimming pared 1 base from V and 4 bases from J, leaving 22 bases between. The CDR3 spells CASSLYGPEEGVGYGYTF. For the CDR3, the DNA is TGTGCCAGCAGTTTATACGGACCCGAGGAGGGGGTAGGCTATGGCTACACCTTC.

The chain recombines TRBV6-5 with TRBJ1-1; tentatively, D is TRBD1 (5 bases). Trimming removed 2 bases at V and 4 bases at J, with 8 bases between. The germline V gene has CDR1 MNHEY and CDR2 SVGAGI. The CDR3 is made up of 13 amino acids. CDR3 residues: CASSYRGVTEAFF. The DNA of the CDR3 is TGTGCCAGCAGTTACAGGGGTGTCACTGAAGCTTTCTTT.

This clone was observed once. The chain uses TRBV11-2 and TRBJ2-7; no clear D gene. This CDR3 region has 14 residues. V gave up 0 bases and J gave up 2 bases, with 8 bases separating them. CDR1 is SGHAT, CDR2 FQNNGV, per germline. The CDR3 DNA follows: TGTGCCAGCAGCTTAGATGGTTCTACCTACGAGCAGTACTTC. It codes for CASSLDGSTYEQYF.

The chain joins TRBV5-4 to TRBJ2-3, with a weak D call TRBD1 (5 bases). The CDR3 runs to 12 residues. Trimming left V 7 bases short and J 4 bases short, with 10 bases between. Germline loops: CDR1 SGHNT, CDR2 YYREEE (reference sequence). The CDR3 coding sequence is TGTGCCAGCGGCCCCAGGGCAGATACGCAGTATTTT. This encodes CASGPRADTQYF. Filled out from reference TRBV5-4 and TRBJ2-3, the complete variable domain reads ETGVTQSPTHLIKTRGQQVTLRCSSQSGHNTVSWYQQALGQGPQFIFQYYREEENGRGNFPPRFSGLQFPNYSSELNVNALELDDSALYLCASGPRADTQYFGPGTRLTVL.

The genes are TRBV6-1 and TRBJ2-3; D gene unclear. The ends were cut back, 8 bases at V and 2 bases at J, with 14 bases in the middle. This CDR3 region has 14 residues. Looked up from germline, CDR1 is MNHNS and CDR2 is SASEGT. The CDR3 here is CASVRGEFTDTQYF. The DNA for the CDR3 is TGTGCCAGCGTTCGCGGAGAATTCACAGATACGCAGTATTTT.

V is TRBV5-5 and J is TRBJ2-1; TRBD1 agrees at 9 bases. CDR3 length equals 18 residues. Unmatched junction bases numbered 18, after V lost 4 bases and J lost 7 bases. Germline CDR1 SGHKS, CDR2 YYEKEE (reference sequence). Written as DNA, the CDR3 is TGTGCCAGCAGCCCACCGCCGGGACAGGGTAGCGAGTGGAATGAGCAGTTCTTC. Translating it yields CASSPPPGQGSEWNEQFF.

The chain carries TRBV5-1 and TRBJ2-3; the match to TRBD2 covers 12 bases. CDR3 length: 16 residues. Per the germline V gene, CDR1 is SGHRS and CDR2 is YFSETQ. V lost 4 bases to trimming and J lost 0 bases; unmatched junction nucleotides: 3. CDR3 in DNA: TGCGCCAGCAGCCTAGGACTAGCGGGAAGCACAGATACGCAGTATTTT. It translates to CASSLGLAGSTDTQYF.

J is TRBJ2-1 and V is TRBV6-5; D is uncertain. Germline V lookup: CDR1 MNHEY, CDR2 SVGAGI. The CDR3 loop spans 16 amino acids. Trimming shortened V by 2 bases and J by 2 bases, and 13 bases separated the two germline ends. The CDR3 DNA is TGTGCCAGCAGTTACCATGGCAGCTCCGCCTACAATGAGCAGTTCTTC. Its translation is CASSYHGSSAYNEQFF.

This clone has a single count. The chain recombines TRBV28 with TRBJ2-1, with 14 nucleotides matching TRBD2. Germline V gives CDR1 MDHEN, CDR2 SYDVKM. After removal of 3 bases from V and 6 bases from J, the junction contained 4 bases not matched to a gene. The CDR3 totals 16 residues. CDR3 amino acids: CASSLGLAGVANEQFF. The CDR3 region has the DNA TGTGCCAGCAGTTTGGGACTAGCGGGAGTTGCCAATGAGCAGTTCTTC.

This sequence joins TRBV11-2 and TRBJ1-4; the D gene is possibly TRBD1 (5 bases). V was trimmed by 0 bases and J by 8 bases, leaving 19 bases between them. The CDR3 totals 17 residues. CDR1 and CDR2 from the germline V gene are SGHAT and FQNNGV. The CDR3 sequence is CASSLEGRIDPGEKLFF. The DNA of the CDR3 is TGTGCCAGCAGCTTAGAGGGGCGTATAGACCCCGGGGAAAAACTGTTTTTT.

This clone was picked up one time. The CDR3 loop reads CASSLGAHGTSGKKGTDTQYF. The CDR3 DNA follows: TGCGCCAGCAGCTTGGGAGCCCACGGGACTAGCGGGAAAAAGGGCACAGATACGCAGTATTTT. V and J are TRBV5-1 and TRBJ2-3, with 13 bases identical to TRBD2. The ends lost 0 bases at V and 1 base at J; junction bases unmatched: 14. The CDR3 is 21 residues long. Germline V gene data show CDR1 as SGHRS and CDR2 as YFSETQ.

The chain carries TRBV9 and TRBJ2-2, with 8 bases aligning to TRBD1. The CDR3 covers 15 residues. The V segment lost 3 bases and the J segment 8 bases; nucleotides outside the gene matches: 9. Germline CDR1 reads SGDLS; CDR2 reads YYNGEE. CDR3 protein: CASSGDRTRVGELFF. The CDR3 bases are TGTGCCAGCAGCGGGGACAGGACGAGGGTAGGGGAGCTGTTTTTT.

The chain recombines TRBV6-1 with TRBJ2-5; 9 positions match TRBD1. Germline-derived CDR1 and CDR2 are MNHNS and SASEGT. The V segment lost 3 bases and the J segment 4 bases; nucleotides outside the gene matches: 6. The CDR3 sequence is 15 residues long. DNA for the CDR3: TGTGCCAGCAGTGACGACAGGGGGGTGGGAGAGACCCAGTACTTC. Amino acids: CASSDDRGVGETQYF.

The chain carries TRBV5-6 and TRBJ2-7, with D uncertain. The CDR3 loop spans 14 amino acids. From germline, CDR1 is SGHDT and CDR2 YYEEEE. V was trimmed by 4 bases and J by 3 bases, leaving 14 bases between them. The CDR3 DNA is TGTGCCAGCAGCCCCATCCGGCGGTTCTACGAGCAGTACTTC. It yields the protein CASSPIRRFYEQYF.

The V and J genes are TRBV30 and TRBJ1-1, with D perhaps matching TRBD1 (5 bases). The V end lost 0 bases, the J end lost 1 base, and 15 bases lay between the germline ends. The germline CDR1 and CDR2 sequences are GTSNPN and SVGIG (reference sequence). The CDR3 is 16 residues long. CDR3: CAWSVNLGRTNTEAFF. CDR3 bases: TGTGCCTGGAGTGTAAATCTGGGACGGACGAACACTGAAGCTTTCTTT.

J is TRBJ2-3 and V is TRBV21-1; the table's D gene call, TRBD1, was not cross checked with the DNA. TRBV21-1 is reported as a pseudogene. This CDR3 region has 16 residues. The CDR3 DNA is TGTGCCAGCCTTCTTGGGGCAGGGGGTTTCGGAGATACGCAGTATTTT. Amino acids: CASLLGAGGFGDTQYF.

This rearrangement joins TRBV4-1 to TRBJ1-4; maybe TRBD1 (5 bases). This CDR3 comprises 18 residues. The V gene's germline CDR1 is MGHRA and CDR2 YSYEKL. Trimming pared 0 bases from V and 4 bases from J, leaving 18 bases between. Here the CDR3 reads CASSQDSAGNVGNEKLFF. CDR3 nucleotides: TGCGCCAGCAGCCAAGACTCGGCAGGGAACGTTGGTAATGAAAAACTGTTTTTT.

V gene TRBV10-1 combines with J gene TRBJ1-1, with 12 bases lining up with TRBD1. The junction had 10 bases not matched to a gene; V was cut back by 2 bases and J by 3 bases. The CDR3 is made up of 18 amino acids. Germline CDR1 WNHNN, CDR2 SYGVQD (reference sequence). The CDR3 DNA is TGCGCCAGCAGTGAGAAGGGACAGGGGGCGAAGGTTGACACTGAAGCTTTCTTT. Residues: CASSEKGQGAKVDTEAFF.

The CDR3 DNA reads TGTGCCATCAGATCATCTGATCGGGGGGGCGGTGTGGATACGCAGTATTTT. This encodes CAIRSSDRGGGVDTQYF. The V call is TRBV10-3, the J call TRBJ2-3; 8 nucleotides agree with TRBD2. Germline values: CDR1 ENHRY, CDR2 SYGVKD. The CDR3 contains 17 residues. V shed 6 bases and J 6 bases; nucleotides not matched to a gene: 17.

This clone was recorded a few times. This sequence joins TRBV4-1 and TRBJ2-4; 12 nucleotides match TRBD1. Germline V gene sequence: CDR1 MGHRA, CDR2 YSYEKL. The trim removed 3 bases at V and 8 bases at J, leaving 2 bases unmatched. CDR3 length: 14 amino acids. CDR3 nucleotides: TGCGCCAGCAGCCAGGGACAGGGGGCGGACATTCAGTACTTC. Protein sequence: CASSQGQGADIQYF.

The CDR3 loop reads CASSLRAGGNNSPLHF. The DNA of the CDR3 is TGTGCCAGCAGCCTCCGGGCGGGAGGAAATAATTCACCCCTCCACTTT. The rearrangement joins TRBV7-6 to TRBJ1-6, with no clear D. CDR3 length: 16 amino acids. The V gene lost 5 bases and the J gene lost 5 bases, with 16 bases spanning the gap. Per germline, CDR1 SGHVS and CDR2 FNYEAQ.

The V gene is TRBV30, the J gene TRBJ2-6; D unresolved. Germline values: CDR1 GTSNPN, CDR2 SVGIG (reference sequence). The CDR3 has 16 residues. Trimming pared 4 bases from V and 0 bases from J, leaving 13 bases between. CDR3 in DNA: TGTGCCTGGACCCTAGATCTGCCCTCTGGGGCCAACGTCCTGACTTTC. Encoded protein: CAWTLDLPSGANVLTF. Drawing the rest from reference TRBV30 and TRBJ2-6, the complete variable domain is SQTIHQWPATLVQPVGSPLSLECTVEGTSNPNLYWYRQAAGRGLQLLFYSVGIGQISSEVPQNLSASRPQDRQFILSSKKLLLSDSGFYLCAWTLDLPSGANVLTFGAGSRLTVL.

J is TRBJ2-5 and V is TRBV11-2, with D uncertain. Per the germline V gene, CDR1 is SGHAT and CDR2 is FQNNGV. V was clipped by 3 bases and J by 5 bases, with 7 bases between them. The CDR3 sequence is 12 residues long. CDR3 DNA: TGTGCCAGCAGCTTCACCCAGGAGACCCAGTACTTC. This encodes CASSFTQETQYF.

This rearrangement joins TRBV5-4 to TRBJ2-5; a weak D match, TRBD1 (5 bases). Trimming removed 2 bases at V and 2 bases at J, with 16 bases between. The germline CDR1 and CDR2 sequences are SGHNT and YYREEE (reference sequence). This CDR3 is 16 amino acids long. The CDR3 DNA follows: TGTGCCAGCAGCTTCGGTCAGGGTTTCCTTCAAGAGACCCAGTACTTC. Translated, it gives CASSFGQGFLQETQYF.

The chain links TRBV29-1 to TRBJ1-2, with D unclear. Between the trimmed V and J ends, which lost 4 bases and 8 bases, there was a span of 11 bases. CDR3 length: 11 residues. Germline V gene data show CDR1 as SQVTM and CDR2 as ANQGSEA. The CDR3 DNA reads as TGCAGCGTTGCTAAGACGGGGGGCTACACCTTC. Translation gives CSVAKTGGYTF.

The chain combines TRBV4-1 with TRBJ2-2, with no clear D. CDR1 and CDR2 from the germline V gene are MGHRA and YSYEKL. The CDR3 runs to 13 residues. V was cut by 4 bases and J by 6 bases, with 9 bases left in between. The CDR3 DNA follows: TGCGCCAGCAGCCCCTTAGTAGCCGGGGAGCTGTTTTTT. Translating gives CASSPLVAGELFF.

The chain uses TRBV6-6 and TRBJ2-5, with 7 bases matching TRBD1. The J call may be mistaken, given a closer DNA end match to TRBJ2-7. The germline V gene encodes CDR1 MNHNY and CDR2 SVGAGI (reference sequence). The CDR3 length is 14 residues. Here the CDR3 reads CASSPRQGNYEQYF. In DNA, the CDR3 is TGTGCCAGCAGTCCCCGACAGGGAAATTACGAGCAGTACTTC.

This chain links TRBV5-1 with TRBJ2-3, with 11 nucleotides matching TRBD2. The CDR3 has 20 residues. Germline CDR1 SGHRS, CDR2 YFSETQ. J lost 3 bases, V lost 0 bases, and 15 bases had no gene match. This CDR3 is CASSLVLAGGPTSWTDTQYF. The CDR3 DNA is TGCGCCAGCAGCTTGGTCCTAGCGGGAGGACCTACGTCTTGGACAGATACGCAGTATTTT.